Following are 2 T cell receptor beta chains from one sample sequenced in a study of cytomegalovirus exposure and HLA in healthy donors. The PCR had 60 Vbeta and 13 Jbeta primers. TCRdb's copy holds only in-frame clones and misses some; the assay was immunoSEQ multiplex PCR. Of about 200,000 clones in the sample, 82% were seen once. The sequencing sample was made of PBMCs. Every receptor here comes from a woman aged 50 to 65 in good health and CMV-seropositive.

CDR3 region: CASSLTGGKSALHF. CDR3 in DNA: TGTGCCAGCAGTTTGACAGGGGGCAAGTCGGCCCTCCACTTT. The rearrangement links TRBV28 to TRBJ1-6; 10 bases agree with TRBD1. Per germline, CDR1 MDHEN and CDR2 SYDVKM. The CDR3 contains 14 residues. Trimming took 3 bases from V and 14 from J; bases not matched to a gene: 7.

The V gene is TRBV28, the J gene TRBJ2-5; D remains unclear. Germline V lookup: CDR1 MDHEN, CDR2 SYDVKM. Trimming shortened V by 4 bases and J by 2 bases, and 14 bases separated the two germline ends. The CDR3 extends over 15 amino acids. The DNA of the CDR3 is TGTGCCAGCAGTTCGTGGCTCCGCGGACAAGAGACCCAGTACTTC. Translated: CASSSWLRGQETQYF.